A single sample gave rise to the 30 T cell receptor beta chains below, sequenced in a study of shared clonotypes between healthy human individuals (dated by TCRdb to 2020 to 2022). CD8 naive samples consisted of CD45RO-negative cells that were positively selected for CCR7, yielding a CD45RA+CCR7+ population without TemRA cells. The library relied on the immunoSEQ multiplex PCR assay. TCRdb took over this immuneACCESS table, retaining in-frame rearrangements with V and J assigned. Such tables are incomplete; in checked studies, under half of the missing clones stem from an unresolved V gene, and the remainder is unexplained. In all, the sample holds some 2.1 million clones, and roughly 94% of those were seen once. Of the sample, 1.1% is held by the ten largest clones. The specimen sequenced was naive CD8+ T cells sorted from blood. What the cell subset or site label conveys for this sample: CD45RA+CCR7+. These receptors all come from a man younger than 35 in good health.

The chain has TRBV9 and TRBJ2-1, with TRBD1 matching over 7 bases. CDR3 size: 16 residues. Germline values: CDR1 SGDLS, CDR2 YYNGEE. Trimming cost V 0 bases and J 6 bases; bases outside gene matches: 9. The CDR3 coding sequence is TGTGCCAGCAGCGTAGAAGGGACAGCGATAGTCAATGAGCAGTTCTTC. Translated: CASSVEGTAIVNEQFF. Variable domain in full (rest from reference TRBV9 and TRBJ2-1): DSGVTQTPKHLITATGQRVTLRCSPRSGDLSVYWYQQSLDQGLQFLIQYYNGEERAKGNILERFSAQQFPDLHSELNLSSLELGDSALYFCASSVEGTAIVNEQFFGPGTRLTVL.

This chain connects TRBV27 to TRBJ2-7; TRBD1 agrees at 10 bases. CDR1 MNHEY and CDR2 SMNVEV come from the germline V gene (reference sequence). The V segment lost 5 bases and the J segment 3 bases; nucleotides outside the gene matches: 10. This CDR3 comprises 16 residues. This CDR3 reads CASSTHLGQGLYEQYF. The CDR3 DNA sequence: TGTGCCAGCAGTACCCATCTGGGACAGGGGCTCTACGAGCAGTACTTC.

The gene calls are TRBV6-5 and TRBJ2-4; 9 nucleotides align to TRBD1. The CDR3 extends over 12 amino acids. Trimming took 0 bases from V and 16 from J; bases not matched to a gene: 4. CDR1 is MNHEY, CDR2 SVGAGI, per germline. CDR3 residues: CASSYSDRGIYF. The CDR3 nucleotides are TGTGCCAGCAGTTACTCGGACAGGGGTATCTACTTC.

This clone was counted once. This chain links TRBV5-4 with TRBJ2-1; 13 bases align to TRBD2. Germline loops: CDR1 SGHNT, CDR2 YYREEE (reference sequence). The CDR3 is 18 residues long. After removal of 4 bases from V and 0 bases from J, the junction contained 7 bases not matched to a gene. CDR3 DNA sequence: TGTGCCAGCAGCCAGCCGGGACTAGCGGGGAGCTCCTACAATGAGCAGTTCTTC. As protein: CASSQPGLAGSSYNEQFF. Full variable domain (missing parts from reference TRBV5-4 and TRBJ2-1): ETGVTQSPTHLIKTRGQQVTLRCSSQSGHNTVSWYQQALGQGPQFIFQYYREEENGRGNFPPRFSGLQFPNYSSELNVNALELDDSALYLCASSQPGLAGSSYNEQFFGPGTRLTVL.

CDR3 in amino acids: CAIGLAGANGELFF. CDR3 bases: TGTGCCATCGGACTAGCGGGGGCAAACGGGGAGCTGTTTTTT. V is TRBV10-3 and J is TRBJ2-2, with TRBD2 matching over 13 bases. This CDR3 is 14 amino acids long. The germline CDR1 and CDR2 sequences are ENHRY and SYGVKD. Trimming took 8 bases from V and 7 from J; bases not matched to a gene: 4.

The chain uses TRBV6-5 and TRBJ2-7, with D possibly called TRBD1 or TRBD2 (5 bases each). The CDR3 loop spans 15 amino acids. The V end was cut by 5 bases, the J end by 2 bases, with 16 bases between. CDR1 is MNHEY, CDR2 SVGAGI, per germline. This chain's CDR3 is CASSPAWDGAYEQYF. The CDR3 DNA is TGTGCCAGCAGTCCCGCTTGGGACGGAGCCTACGAGCAGTACTTC.

The chain carries TRBV11-2 and TRBJ2-4; D gene uncertain. The CDR3 is 14 residues long. V dropped 1 base and J dropped 2 bases, with 6 bases sitting between them. Germline V lookup: CDR1 SGHAT, CDR2 FQNNGV. Here the CDR3 DNA reads TGTGCCAGCAGCTTAGTCGGACCCAAAAACATTCAGTACTTC. Protein: CASSLVGPKNIQYF.

The rearrangement uses TRBV6-5 and TRBJ2-1; 11 nucleotides align to TRBD2. V lost 5 bases, J lost 5 bases, and 5 bases stayed unmatched. This CDR3 region has 15 residues. From germline, CDR1 is MNHEY and CDR2 SVGAGI. CDR3 residues: CASSQGLAANNEQFF. The CDR3 DNA reads TGTGCCAGCAGTCAGGGACTAGCGGCCAACAATGAGCAGTTCTTC.

This clone was observed a single time. This chain uses TRBV4-1 with TRBJ2-5; D may be TRBD1 (6 bases). V gave up 4 bases and J gave up 5 bases, with 14 bases separating them. CDR1 and CDR2 (germline): MGHRA, YSYEKL. The CDR3 has 14 amino acids. The CDR3 protein is CASSLGQLGETQYF. The DNA for the CDR3 is TGCGCCAGCAGCCTCGGACAGCTCGGGGAGACCCAGTACTTC.

This CDR3 reads CASSLVAGEAYNEQFF. The CDR3 DNA sequence: TGTGCCAGCAGCTTGGTTGCGGGGGAGGCCTACAATGAGCAGTTCTTC. The chain links TRBV5-6 to TRBJ2-1; 7 bases map to TRBD2. The J segment lost 2 bases and the V segment lost 0 bases, leaving 5 bases of the junction unmatched. Germline CDR1 reads SGHDT; CDR2 reads YYEEEE. The CDR3 loop spans 16 amino acids.

V usage is TRBV7-9 and J usage is TRBJ2-5; no definite D call. Trimming stripped 3 bases from V and 5 bases from J, with 16 bases between. From germline, CDR1 is SEHNR and CDR2 FQNEAQ (reference sequence). The CDR3 contains 15 residues. CDR3 in amino acids: CASSLGIGSAETQYF. DNA of the CDR3: TGTGCCAGCAGCTTGGGGATAGGATCGGCGGAGACCCAGTACTTC.

This clone came up once. The junction differs from germline at one of its ends, possibly a read error. The chain carries TRBV9 and TRBJ2-7; D is perhaps TRBD2 (5 bases). The CDR3 is 11 residues long. Germline values: CDR1 SGDLS, CDR2 YYNGEE. This CDR3 reads CVSSVGSEQYF. The DNA of the CDR3 is TGTGTCAGCAGCGTAGGGAGCGAGCAGTACTTC.

As regards this clone: The sample carries other DNA sequences with the same CDR3. The V gene is TRBV27, the J gene TRBJ1-5; D not certain. V gave up 2 bases and J gave up 7 bases, with 9 bases separating them. Per the germline V gene, CDR1 is MNHEY and CDR2 is SMNVEV (reference sequence). The CDR3 has 13 amino acids. The CDR3 DNA follows: TGTGCCAGCAGTTTAGGCGGTGGCCAGCCCCAGCATTTT. This translates into CASSLGGGQPQHF.

This clone was observed once. Other nucleotide sequences from this sample produce the same CDR3. The chain uses TRBV7-6 and TRBJ2-1; D not certain. Trimming cost V 5 bases and J 10 bases, with 9 bases left between them. This CDR3 has 11 amino acids. Germline-derived CDR1 and CDR2 are SGHVS and FNYEAQ. CDR3 protein: CASSLGGEQFF. CDR3 nucleotide sequence: TGTGCCAGCAGCCTGGGTGGAGAGCAGTTCTTC. The variable domain in full, completed from reference TRBV7-6 and TRBJ2-1, reads GAGVSQSPRYKVTKRGQDVALRCDPISGHVSLYWYRQALGQGPEFLTYFNYEAQQDKSGLPNDRFSAERPEGSISTLTIQRTEQRDSAMYRCASSLGGEQFFGPGTRLTVL.

In the case of this clone: Other DNA sequences from this sample encode an identical CDR3 as well. The V call is TRBV5-4, the J call TRBJ2-7; D gene ambiguous. Germline-derived CDR1 and CDR2 are SGHNT and YYREEE (reference sequence). The CDR3 is 14 residues long. V was trimmed by 0 bases and J by 0 bases, leaving 7 bases between them. The chain's CDR3 is CASSLVGSSYEQYF. CDR3 DNA: TGTGCCAGCAGCTTGGTAGGCAGCTCCTACGAGCAGTACTTC.

This rearrangement joins TRBV2 to TRBJ1-2; 8 bases fit TRBD1. The V segment lost 8 bases and the J segment 2 bases; nucleotides outside the gene matches: 13. This CDR3 has 16 amino acids. Germline V gives CDR1 SNHLY, CDR2 FYNNEI. DNA of the CDR3: TGTGCCAGCGGGCCTACAGGGGGTGACCCCAACTATGGCTACACCTTC. It specifies CASGPTGGDPNYGYTF.

The chain is built from TRBV11-2 and TRBJ1-5; D call uncertain. Trimming removed 1 base at V and 0 bases at J, with 10 bases between. The CDR3 is made up of 16 amino acids. From germline, CDR1 is SGHAT and CDR2 FQNNGV. The CDR3 reads CASSLGAAYSNQPQHF. CDR3 DNA: TGTGCCAGCAGCTTAGGGGCAGCGTATAGCAATCAGCCCCAGCATTTT. Full variable domain (missing parts from reference TRBV11-2 and TRBJ1-5): EAGVAQSPRYKIIEKRQSVAFWCNPISGHATLYWYQQILGQGPKLLIQFQNNGVVDDSQLPKDRFSAERLKGVDSTLKIQPAKLEDSAVYLCASSLGAAYSNQPQHFGDGTRLSIL.

The chain joins TRBV11-2 to TRBJ2-5; TRBD2 matches at 9 bases. The CDR3 runs to 17 residues. V lost 1 base and J lost 4; bases outside the gene matches: 10. From germline, CDR1 is SGHAT and CDR2 FQNNGV. The CDR3 loop is CASSLGDAGGLLETQYF. The CDR3 DNA reads as TGTGCCAGCAGCTTAGGGGATGCGGGAGGGCTACTAGAGACCCAGTACTTC. The full variable domain, rest sourced from reference TRBV11-2 and TRBJ2-5, is EAGVAQSPRYKIIEKRQSVAFWCNPISGHATLYWYQQILGQGPKLLIQFQNNGVVDDSQLPKDRFSAERLKGVDSTLKIQPAKLEDSAVYLCASSLGDAGGLLETQYFGPGTRLLVL.

This chain uses TRBV9 with TRBJ2-7; tentatively, D is TRBD2 (5 bases). The CDR3 sequence is 13 residues long. Germline V lookup: CDR1 SGDLS, CDR2 YYNGEE. Between the trimmed V and J ends, which lost 10 bases and 0 bases, there was a span of 14 bases. The CDR3 is CAPKRRNSYEQYF. For the CDR3, the DNA is TGTGCCCCTAAGCGGCGGAACTCCTACGAGCAGTACTTC.

The chain is built from TRBV6-1 and TRBJ2-1, with D possibly matching TRBD2 (5 bases). This CDR3 is built from 17 residues. Trimming removed 4 bases from V and 4 bases from J, with 20 bases in between. Germline V CDR1 and CDR2: MNHNS, SASEGT. The CDR3 nucleotides are TGTGCCAGCAGTGCCACCCCCGAGCTCCTAGCATACAATGAGCAGTTCTTC. Protein product: CASSATPELLAYNEQFF.

The chain employs TRBV4-3 and TRBJ2-1; 7 nucleotides align to TRBD2. CDR3 size: 17 residues. V lost 0 bases and J lost 6; bases outside the gene matches: 11. Germline values: CDR1 LGHNA, CDR2 YSLEER. In nucleotides, the CDR3 is TGCGCCAGCAGCCAAGATTCATCCTTCGGCGGGAGCAATGAGCAGTTCTTC. It codes for CASSQDSSFGGSNEQFF.

The chain carries TRBV7-9 and TRBJ1-1; D might be TRBD1 (6 bases). This CDR3 region has 15 residues. With 4 bases removed from V and 0 bases from J, the gap between germline ends came to 12 bases. Germline CDR1 reads SEHNR; CDR2 reads FQNEAQ (reference sequence). CDR3 DNA sequence: TGTGCCAGCAGCTCCCGAGAGGGGGTGAACACTGAAGCTTTCTTT. Translated: CASSSREGVNTEAFF.

The gene calls are TRBV2 and TRBJ2-7; 8 bases match TRBD2. The trim removed 7 bases at V and 0 bases at J, leaving 8 bases unmatched. Per the germline V gene, CDR1 is SNHLY and CDR2 is FYNNEI. This CDR3 spans 15 amino acids. The CDR3 region is CASIRGTSSSYEQYF. The CDR3 DNA follows: TGTGCCAGCATTCGGGGGACTAGTAGCTCCTACGAGCAGTACTTC.

On this clone itself: The same CDR3 is also encoded by other DNA sequences in this sample. The chain uses TRBV27 and TRBJ1-5, with 7 bases fitting TRBD1. Trimming at V came to 3 bases and at J to 6 bases, leaving 5 bases not matched to a gene. The germline V gene encodes CDR1 MNHEY and CDR2 SMNVEV (reference sequence). This CDR3 region has 14 residues. In DNA, the CDR3 is TGTGCCAGCAGTTTCGTAGGGGGCGGTCAGCCCCAGCATTTT. It encodes CASSFVGGGQPQHF.

The rearrangement uses TRBV11-2 and TRBJ2-5, with 11 nucleotides matching TRBD2. V was pared by 0 bases and J by 4 bases, with 10 bases of the junction left unmatched. Germline CDR1 reads SGHAT; CDR2 reads FQNNGV. The CDR3 consists of 18 residues. The CDR3 DNA reads TGTGCCAGCAGCTTAGAGGGACTAGCGGAGATTCCCGCAGAGACCCAGTACTTC. Protein sequence: CASSLEGLAEIPAETQYF.

V is TRBV27 and J is TRBJ1-2; 9 nucleotides line up with TRBD1. Germline values: CDR1 MNHEY, CDR2 SMNVEV (reference sequence). After removal of 6 bases from V and 5 bases from J, the junction contained 7 bases not matched to a gene. The CDR3 totals 14 residues. The CDR3 loop is CASRIAGTGYGYTF. CDR3 bases: TGTGCCAGCAGGATAGCCGGGACAGGGTATGGCTACACCTTC.

The chain employs TRBV28 and TRBJ2-2, with 8 bases matching TRBD1. The V gene end was trimmed by 3 bases and the J gene end by 3 bases; junction bases not matched to a gene: 3. Per germline, CDR1 MDHEN and CDR2 SYDVKM. CDR3 length: 15 residues. In DNA form, the CDR3 reads TGTGCCAGCAGTTTCAGGGGGCAATACACCGGGGAGCTGTTTTTT. Its translation is CASSFRGQYTGELFF.

The rearrangement links TRBV27 to TRBJ2-5; no definite D call. Trimming took 3 bases from V and 5 from J, leaving 10 bases between them. The CDR3 is 13 residues long. The germline V gene has CDR1 MNHEY and CDR2 SMNVEV (reference sequence). The CDR3 sequence: CASSLGFSETQYF. In nucleotides, the CDR3 is TGTGCCAGCAGTTTGGGGTTTTCGGAGACCCAGTACTTC.

The genes are TRBV5-4 and TRBJ1-1, with D unresolved. The CDR3 sequence is 15 residues long. From germline, CDR1 is SGHNT and CDR2 YYREEE (reference sequence). V lost 1 base and J 0 bases, leaving 10 bases between the germline ends. CDR3 sequence: CASSLMGGVNTEAFF. The DNA for the CDR3 is TGTGCCAGCAGCTTGATGGGCGGTGTGAACACTGAAGCTTTCTTT.

To note about this clone: In the same sample, other DNA sequences code for this CDR3. This rearrangement joins TRBV27 to TRBJ2-1; 9 bases are a match to TRBD2. Germline values: CDR1 MNHEY, CDR2 SMNVEV (reference sequence). V trimming: 2 bases; J trimming: 7 bases; junction bases outside the gene matches: 6. CDR3 length equals 15 residues. The CDR3: CASSLSAGGGNEQFF. CDR3 DNA sequence: TGTGCCAGCAGTTTAAGTGCGGGAGGGGGGAATGAGCAGTTCTTC.